This T cell receptor beta chain comes out of a study of glioma-infiltrating T cells. TCR alpha and beta CDR3 regions were amplified from RNA using iRepertoire nested multiplex PCR. TCRdb fed the multiplex PCR reads into MiXCR, producing one record per CDR3 protein. The data contain roughly 190,000 distinct CDR3 sequences, 32% of them singletons. V gave up 3 bases and J gave up 2 bases; unmatched junction bases: 6. Germline CDR1 reads SNHLY; CDR2 reads FYNNEI. The CDR3 contains 16 residues. As to this clonotype: The antigen remains undetermined.

Study-level findings and limits: Tissue-blood divergence was below expectation in non-neoplastic patients, above in gliomas. Very few CDR3 sequences were shared between tissue and blood.

Sequencing was done on a sample of glioma tissue, nonneoplastic brain tissue, or PBMCs (not recorded which). The sequence came from a human donor with low-grade glioma or glioblastoma, undergoing nonglioma brain surgery, or in good health (not recorded which). This sequence joins TRBV2 and TRBJ2-3; 9 nucleotides align to TRBD2. The CDR3 DNA sequence: TGTGCCAGCAGTGAGAAGACTAGCGGATACACAGATACGCAGTATTTT. Translated: CASSEKTSGYTDTQYF. Full variable domain (rest looked up from reference TRBV2 and TRBJ2-3): EPEVTQTPSHQVTQMGQEVILRCVPISNHLYFYWYRQILGQKVEFLVSFYNNEISEKSEIFDDQFSVERPDGSNFTLKIRSTKLEDSAMYFCASSEKTSGYTDTQYFGPGTRLTVL.